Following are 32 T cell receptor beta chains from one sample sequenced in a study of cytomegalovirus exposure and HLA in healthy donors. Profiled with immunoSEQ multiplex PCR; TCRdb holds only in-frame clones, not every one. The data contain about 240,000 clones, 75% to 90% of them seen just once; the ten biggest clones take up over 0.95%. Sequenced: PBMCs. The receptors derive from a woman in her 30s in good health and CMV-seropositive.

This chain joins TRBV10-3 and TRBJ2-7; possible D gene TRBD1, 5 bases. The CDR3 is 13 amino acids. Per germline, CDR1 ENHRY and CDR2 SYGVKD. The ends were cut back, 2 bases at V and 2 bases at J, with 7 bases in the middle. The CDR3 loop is CAISEGATYEQYF. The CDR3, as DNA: TGTGCCATCAGTGAGGGGGCTACCTACGAGCAGTACTTC.

The CDR3 DNA reads TGCGCCAGCAGTCAAGGAGCCTCCTACGAGCAGTACTTC. Its translation: CASSQGASYEQYF. This chain uses TRBV10-1 with TRBJ2-7; no firm D call. The V end was cut by 5 bases, the J end by 0 bases, with 8 bases between. The CDR3 loop spans 13 amino acids. From germline, CDR1 is WNHNN and CDR2 SYGVQD (reference sequence).

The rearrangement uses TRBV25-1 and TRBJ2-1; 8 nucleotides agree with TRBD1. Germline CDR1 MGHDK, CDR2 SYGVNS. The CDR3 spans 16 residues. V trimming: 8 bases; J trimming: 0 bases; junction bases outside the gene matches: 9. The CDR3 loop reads CASEDQGAPSYNEQFF. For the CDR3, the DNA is TGTGCCAGCGAAGACCAGGGGGCGCCCTCCTACAATGAGCAGTTCTTC.

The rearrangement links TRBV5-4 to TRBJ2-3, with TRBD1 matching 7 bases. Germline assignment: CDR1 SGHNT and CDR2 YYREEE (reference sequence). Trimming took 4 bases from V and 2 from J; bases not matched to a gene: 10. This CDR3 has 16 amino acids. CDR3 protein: CASSPHGQVFTDTQYF. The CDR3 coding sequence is TGTGCCAGCAGCCCGCATGGACAGGTGTTCACAGATACGCAGTATTTT. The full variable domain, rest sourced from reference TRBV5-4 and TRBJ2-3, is ETGVTQSPTHLIKTRGQQVTLRCSSQSGHNTVSWYQQALGQGPQFIFQYYREEENGRGNFPPRFSGLQFPNYSSELNVNALELDDSALYLCASSPHGQVFTDTQYFGPGTRLTVL.

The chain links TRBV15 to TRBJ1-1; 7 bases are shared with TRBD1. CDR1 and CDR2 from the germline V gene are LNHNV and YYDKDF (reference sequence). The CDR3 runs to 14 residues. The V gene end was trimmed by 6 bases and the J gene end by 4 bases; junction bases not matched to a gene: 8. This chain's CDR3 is CATRATTGTTEAFF. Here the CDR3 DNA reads TGTGCCACCAGAGCGACGACAGGGACCACTGAAGCTTTCTTT.

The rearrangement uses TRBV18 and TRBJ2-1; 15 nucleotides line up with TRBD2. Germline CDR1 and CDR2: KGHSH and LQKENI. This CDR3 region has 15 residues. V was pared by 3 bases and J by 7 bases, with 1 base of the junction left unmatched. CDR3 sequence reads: CASSPGTSGGNEQFF. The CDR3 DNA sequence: TGTGCCAGCTCACCCGGGACTAGCGGGGGGAATGAGCAGTTCTTC.

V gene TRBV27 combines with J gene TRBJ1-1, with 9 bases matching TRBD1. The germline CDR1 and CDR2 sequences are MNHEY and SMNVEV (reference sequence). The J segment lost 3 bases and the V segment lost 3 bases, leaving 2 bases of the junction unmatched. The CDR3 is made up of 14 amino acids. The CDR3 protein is CASSFGTGYTEAFF. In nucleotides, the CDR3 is TGTGCCAGCAGTTTCGGGACAGGGTACACTGAAGCTTTCTTT.

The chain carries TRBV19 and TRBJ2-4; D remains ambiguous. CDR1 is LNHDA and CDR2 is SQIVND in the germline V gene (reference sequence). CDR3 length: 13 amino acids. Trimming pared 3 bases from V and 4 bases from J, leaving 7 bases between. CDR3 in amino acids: CASSMVLKNIQYF. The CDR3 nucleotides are TGTGCCAGTAGTATGGTACTTAAAAACATTCAGTACTTC.

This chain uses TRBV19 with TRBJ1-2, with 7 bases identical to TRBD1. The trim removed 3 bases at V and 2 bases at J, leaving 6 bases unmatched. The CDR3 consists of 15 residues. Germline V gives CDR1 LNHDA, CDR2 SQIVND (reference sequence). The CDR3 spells CASSMTGYSNYGYTF. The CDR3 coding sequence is TGTGCCAGTAGTATGACAGGGTATTCCAACTATGGCTACACCTTC.

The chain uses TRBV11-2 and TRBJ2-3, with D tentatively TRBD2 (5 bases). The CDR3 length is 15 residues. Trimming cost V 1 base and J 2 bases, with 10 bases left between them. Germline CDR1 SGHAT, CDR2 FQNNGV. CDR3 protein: CASSLVAGTTDTQYF. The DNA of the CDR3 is TGTGCCAGCAGCTTAGTCGCGGGTACCACAGATACGCAGTATTTT.

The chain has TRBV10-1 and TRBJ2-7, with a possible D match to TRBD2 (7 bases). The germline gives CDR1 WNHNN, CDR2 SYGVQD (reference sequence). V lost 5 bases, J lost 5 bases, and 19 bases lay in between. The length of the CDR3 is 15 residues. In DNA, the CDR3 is TGCGCCAGCAGTCGGGGGGAGGGACATCGAAACGAGCAGTACTTC. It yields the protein CASSRGEGHRNEQYF.

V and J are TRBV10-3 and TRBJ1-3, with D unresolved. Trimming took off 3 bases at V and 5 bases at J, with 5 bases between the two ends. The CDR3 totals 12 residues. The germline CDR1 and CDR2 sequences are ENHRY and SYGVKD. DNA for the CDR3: TGTGCCATCAGTGAATATAGAAACACCATATATTTT. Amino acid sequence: CAISEYRNTIYF.

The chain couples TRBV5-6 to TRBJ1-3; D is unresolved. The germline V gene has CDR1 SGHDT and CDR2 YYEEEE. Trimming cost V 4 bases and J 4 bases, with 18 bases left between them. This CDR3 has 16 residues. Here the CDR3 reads CASSPGGPSAGNTIYF. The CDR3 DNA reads TGTGCCAGCAGCCCTGGTGGGCCCTCGGCGGGAAACACCATATATTTT.

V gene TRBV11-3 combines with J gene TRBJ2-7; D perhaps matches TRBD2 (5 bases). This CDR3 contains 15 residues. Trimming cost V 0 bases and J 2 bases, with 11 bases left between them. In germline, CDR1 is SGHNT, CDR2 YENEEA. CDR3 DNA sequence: TGTGCCAGCAGCTTAGATGGGAGCAACCCCTACGAGCAGTACTTC. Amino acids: CASSLDGSNPYEQYF.

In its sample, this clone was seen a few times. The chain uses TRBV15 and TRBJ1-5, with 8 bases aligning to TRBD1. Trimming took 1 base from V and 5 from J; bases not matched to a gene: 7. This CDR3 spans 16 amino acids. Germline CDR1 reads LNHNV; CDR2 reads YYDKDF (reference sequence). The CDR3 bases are TGTGCCACCAGCAGAGGTTCCAGGGGGCGATATCAGCCCCAGCATTTT. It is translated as CATSRGSRGRYQPQHF.

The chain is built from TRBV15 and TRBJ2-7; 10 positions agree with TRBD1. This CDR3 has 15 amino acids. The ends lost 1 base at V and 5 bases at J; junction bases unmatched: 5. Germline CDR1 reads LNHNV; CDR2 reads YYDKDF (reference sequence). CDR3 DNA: TGTGCCACCAGCAGAGGCGGGACAGGGGACCACGAGCAGTACTTC. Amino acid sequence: CATSRGGTGDHEQYF. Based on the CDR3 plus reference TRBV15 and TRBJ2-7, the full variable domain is DAMVIQNPRYQVTQFGKPVTLSCSQTLNHNVMYWYQQKSSQAPKLLFHYYDKDFNNEADTPDNFQSRRPNTSFCFLDIRSPGLGDTAMYLCATSRGGTGDHEQYFGPGTRLTVT.

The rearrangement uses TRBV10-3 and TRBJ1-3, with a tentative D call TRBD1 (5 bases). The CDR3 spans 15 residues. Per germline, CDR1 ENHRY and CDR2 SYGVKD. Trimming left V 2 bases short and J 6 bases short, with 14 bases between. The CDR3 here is CAISEGQGRENTIYF. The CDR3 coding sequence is TGTGCCATCAGTGAGGGGCAGGGCCGCGAAAACACCATATATTTT.

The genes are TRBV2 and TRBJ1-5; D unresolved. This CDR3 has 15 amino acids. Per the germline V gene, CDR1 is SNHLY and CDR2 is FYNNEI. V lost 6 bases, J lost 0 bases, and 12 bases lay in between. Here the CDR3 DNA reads TGTGCCAGCAGGGAGCGAGGATATAGCAATCAGCCCCAGCATTTT. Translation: CASRERGYSNQPQHF.

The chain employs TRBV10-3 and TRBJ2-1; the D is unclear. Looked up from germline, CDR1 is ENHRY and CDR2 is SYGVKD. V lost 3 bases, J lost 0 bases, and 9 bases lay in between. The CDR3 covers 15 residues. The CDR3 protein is CAISERESSYNEQFF. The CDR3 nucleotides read TGTGCCATCAGTGAACGAGAGAGCTCCTACAATGAGCAGTTCTTC.

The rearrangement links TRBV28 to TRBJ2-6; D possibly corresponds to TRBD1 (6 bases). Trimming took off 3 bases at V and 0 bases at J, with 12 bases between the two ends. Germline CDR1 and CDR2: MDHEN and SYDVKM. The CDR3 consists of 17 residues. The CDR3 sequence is CASSLQGWYSGANVLTF. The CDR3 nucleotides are TGTGCCAGCAGTTTGCAGGGGTGGTACTCTGGGGCCAACGTCCTGACTTTC.

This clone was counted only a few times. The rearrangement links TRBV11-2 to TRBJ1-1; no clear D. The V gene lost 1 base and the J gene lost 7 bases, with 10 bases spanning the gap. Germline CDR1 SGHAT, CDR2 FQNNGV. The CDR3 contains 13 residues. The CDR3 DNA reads TGTGCCAGCAGCTTAGTGACGGGAAATGAAGCTTTCTTT. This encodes CASSLVTGNEAFF.

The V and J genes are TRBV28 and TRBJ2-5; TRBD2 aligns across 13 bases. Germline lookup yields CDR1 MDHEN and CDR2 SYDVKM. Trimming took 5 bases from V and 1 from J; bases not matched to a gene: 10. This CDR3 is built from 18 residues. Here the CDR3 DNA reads TGTGCCAGCAGTCTAACTAGCGGGAGGGCCTTTATCCAAGAGACCCAGTACTTC. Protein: CASSLTSGRAFIQETQYF.

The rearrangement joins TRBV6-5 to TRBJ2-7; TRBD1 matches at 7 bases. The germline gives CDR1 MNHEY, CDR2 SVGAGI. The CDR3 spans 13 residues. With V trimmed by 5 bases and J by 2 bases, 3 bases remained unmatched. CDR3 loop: CASSKGAAYEQYF. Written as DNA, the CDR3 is TGTGCCAGCAGTAAGGGGGCGGCCTACGAGCAGTACTTC.

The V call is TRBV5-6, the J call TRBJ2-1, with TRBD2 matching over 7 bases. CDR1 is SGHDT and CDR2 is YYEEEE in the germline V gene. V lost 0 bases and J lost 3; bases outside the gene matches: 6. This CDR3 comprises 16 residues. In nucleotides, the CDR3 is TGTGCCAGCAGCTTGGTGGCGGGAGTTAACTACAATGAGCAGTTCTTC. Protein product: CASSLVAGVNYNEQFF.

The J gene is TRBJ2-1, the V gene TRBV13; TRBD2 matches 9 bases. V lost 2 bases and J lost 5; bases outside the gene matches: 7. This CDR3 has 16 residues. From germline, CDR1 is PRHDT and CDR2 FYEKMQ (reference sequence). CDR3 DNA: TGTGCCAGCAGCTTACGTGCGGGAGGGAAGAACAATGAGCAGTTCTTC. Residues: CASSLRAGGKNNEQFF.

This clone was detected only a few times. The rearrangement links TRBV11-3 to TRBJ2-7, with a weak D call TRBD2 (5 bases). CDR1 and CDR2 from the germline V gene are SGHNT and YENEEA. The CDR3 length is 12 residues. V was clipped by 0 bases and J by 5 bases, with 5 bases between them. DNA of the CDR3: TGTGCCAGCAGCTTAGACGGGGACGAGCAGTACTTC. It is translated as CASSLDGDEQYF.

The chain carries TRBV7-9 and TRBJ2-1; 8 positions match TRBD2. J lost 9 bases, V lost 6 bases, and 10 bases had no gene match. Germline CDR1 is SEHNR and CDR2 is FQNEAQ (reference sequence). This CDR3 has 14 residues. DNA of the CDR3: TGTGCCAGCAGGCCGGGGGGGAAGGTCGGTGAGCAGTTCTTC. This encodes CASRPGGKVGEQFF.

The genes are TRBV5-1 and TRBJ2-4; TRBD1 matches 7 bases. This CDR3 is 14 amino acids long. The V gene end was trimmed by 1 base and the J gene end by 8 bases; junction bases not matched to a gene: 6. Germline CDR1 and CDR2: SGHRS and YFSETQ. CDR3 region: CASSLQTGMDIQYF. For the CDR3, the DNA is TGCGCCAGCAGCTTGCAGACAGGGATGGACATTCAGTACTTC.

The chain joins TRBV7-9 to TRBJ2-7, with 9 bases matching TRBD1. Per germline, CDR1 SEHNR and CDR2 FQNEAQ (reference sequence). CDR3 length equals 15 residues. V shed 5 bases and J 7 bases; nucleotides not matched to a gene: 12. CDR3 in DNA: TGTGCCAGCAGCCCCCGAGGACAGGGGCAACGGGAGCAGTACTTC. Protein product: CASSPRGQGQREQYF.

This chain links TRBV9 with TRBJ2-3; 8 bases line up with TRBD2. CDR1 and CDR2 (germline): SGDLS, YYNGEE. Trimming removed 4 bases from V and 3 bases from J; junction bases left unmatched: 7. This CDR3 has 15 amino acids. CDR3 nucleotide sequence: TGTGCCAGCAGCATTTCTACGGGAGGGACAGATACGCAGTATTTT. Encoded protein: CASSISTGGTDTQYF.

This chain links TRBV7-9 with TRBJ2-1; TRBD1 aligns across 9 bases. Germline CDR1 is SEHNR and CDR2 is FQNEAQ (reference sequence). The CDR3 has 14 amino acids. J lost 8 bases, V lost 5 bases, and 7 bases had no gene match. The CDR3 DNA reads TGTGCCAGCAGCCCGGGACAGGGTTTCGATGAGCAGTTCTTC. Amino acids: CASSPGQGFDEQFF.

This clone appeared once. The DNA of the CDR3 is TGTGCCAGCAGCTTCCTAGGACAGGGGGTCGTGGACACTAATGAAAAACTGTTTTTT. Encoded protein: CASSFLGQGVVDTNEKLFF. J is TRBJ1-4 and V is TRBV7-8; 10 bases are shared with TRBD1. V was clipped by 3 bases and J by 2 bases; unmatched bases: 12. The germline V gene has CDR1 SGHVS and CDR2 FQNEAQ. The CDR3 runs to 19 residues. Full variable domain (rest looked up from reference TRBV7-8 and TRBJ1-4): GAGVSQSPRYKVAKRGQDVALRCDPISGHVSLFWYQQALGQGPEFLTYFQNEAQLDKSGLPSDRFFAERPEGSVSTLKIQRTQQEDSAVYLCASSFLGQGVVDTNEKLFFGSGTQLSVL.